This T cell receptor beta chain was sequenced in a study of blood T cell repertoires in COVID-19. Study at large: Samples came from the United States, Italy and Spain, spanning acute and convalescent COVID-19.

Seattle-derived patients entered the study during active infection and were followed longitudinally. V was cut by 6 bases and J by 0 bases, with 9 bases left in between. The germline V gene has CDR1 MNHEY and CDR2 SVGAGI. There are 15 residues in the CDR3. Original analysis: Amplified reference gene primers provided the basis for estimating nucleated cell counts. Some clones are missing from TCRdb's copy, which holds only in-frame ones; the method was immunoSEQ multiplex PCR. V, J and clone size are taken as reported in that table, and D and trimming were inferred from the DNA itself. The table has around 290,000 clones, around nine tenths seen once.

The rearrangement links TRBV6-5 to TRBJ2-6, with D possibly being TRBD1 (5 bases). The sequence derives from a woman aged 70-85 years with COVID-19, enrolled during active disease. The sequencing input was peripheral blood. In nucleotides, the CDR3 is TGTGCCAGCAGCCTCGACAGCTCTGGGGCCAACGTCCTGACTTTC. It is translated as CASSLDSSGANVLTF.